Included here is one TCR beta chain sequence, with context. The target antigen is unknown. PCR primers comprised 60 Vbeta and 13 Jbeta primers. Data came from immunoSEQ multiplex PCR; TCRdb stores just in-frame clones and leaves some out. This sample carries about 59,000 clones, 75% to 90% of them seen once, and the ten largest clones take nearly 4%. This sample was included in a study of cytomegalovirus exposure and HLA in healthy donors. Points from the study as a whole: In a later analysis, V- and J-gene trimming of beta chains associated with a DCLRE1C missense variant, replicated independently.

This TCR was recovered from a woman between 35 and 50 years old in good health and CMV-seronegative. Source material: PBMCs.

The CDR3 protein is CASNTQGGYGYTF. The DNA of the CDR3 is TGTGCCAGCAACACCCAGGGGGGCTATGGCTACACCTTC. V usage is TRBV6-5 and J usage is TRBJ1-2; 7 bases match TRBD1. CDR3 size: 13 residues. Germline CDR1 reads MNHEY; CDR2 reads SVGAGI. V lost 7 bases to trimming and J lost 4 bases; unmatched junction nucleotides: 6.